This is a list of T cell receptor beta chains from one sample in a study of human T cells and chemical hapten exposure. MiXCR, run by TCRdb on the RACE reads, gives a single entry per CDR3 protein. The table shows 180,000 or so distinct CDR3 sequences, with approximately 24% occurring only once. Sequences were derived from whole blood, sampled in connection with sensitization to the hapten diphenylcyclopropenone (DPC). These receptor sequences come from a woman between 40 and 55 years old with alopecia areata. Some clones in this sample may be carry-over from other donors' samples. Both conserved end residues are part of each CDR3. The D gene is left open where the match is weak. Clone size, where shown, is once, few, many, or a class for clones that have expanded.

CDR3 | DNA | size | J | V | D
CASSFPGPYSPLHF | TGTGCCAGCAGTTTCCCCGGTCCCTATTCACCCCTCCACTTT | few | TRBJ1-6 | TRBV27 | NA
CASSLVAGANYGYTF | TGTGCCAGCAGCTTAGTGGCCGGGGCCAACTATGGCTACACCTTC | few | TRBJ1-2 | TRBV7-2 | NA
CSVRLAGNTDTQYF | TGCAGCGTGCGGCTAGCGGGAAACACAGATACGCAGTATTTT | NA | TRBJ2-3 | TRBV29-1 | TRBD2
CASSEGQAGNGYTF | TGTGCCAGCAGTGAGGGGCAGGCAGGGAATGGCTACACCTTC | NA | TRBJ1-2 | TRBV2 | NA
CASSPDASPESYGYTF | TGTGCCAGCAGCCCGGACGCTTCCCCTGAGAGCTATGGCTACACCTTC | NA | TRBJ1-2 | TRBV28 | NA
CAISEKGGNIQYF | TGTGCCATCAGTGAGAAAGGGGGGAACATTCAGTACTTC | few | TRBJ2-4 | TRBV10-3 | NA
CASTPMGTGLQETQYF | TGTGCCAGCACCCCGATGGGGACAGGATTACAAGAGACCCAGTACTTC | NA | TRBJ2-5 | TRBV6-2/TRBV6-3 | TRBD1
CASSPQGAYTEAFF | TGTGCCAGCAGCCCACAGGGGGCTTACACTGAAGCTTTCTTT | NA | TRBJ1-1 | TRBV7-3 | TRBD1
CASSQGQGGSEKLFF | TGCGCCAGCAGCCAGGGACAGGGGGGGTCCGAAAAACTGTTTTTT | NA | TRBJ1-4 | TRBV5-1 | TRBD1
CSARAMDGQSNYGYTF | TGCAGTGCTAGAGCCATGGACGGCCAGAGTAACTATGGCTACACCTTC | few | TRBJ1-2 | TRBV20-1 | NA
CASSKQGPGTEAFF | TGTGCCAGCAGCAAACAGGGTCCGGGGACTGAAGCTTTCTTT | once | TRBJ1-1 | TRBV9 | NA
CSVKEPGMDTGELFF | TGCAGTGTTAAGGAGCCTGGGATGGACACCGGGGAGCTGTTTTTT | many | TRBJ2-2 | TRBV20-1 | NA
CSATSGNTDTQYF | TGCAGTGCAACTAGCGGGAACACAGATACGCAGTATTTT | few | TRBJ2-3 | TRBV20-1 | TRBD2
CATSRRSGSEDTQYF | TGTGCCACCAGCAGACGGAGCGGCTCGGAAGATACGCAGTATTTT | NA | TRBJ2-3 | TRBV15 | NA
CASSFTGQGSITDTQYF | TGTGCCAGCAGCTTTACGGGACAGGGGTCCATCACAGATACGCAGTATTTT | NA | TRBJ2-3 | TRBV7-2 | TRBD1
CSASGTGGGYTF | TGCAGTGCTAGCGGGACAGGCGGGGGCTACACCTTC | NA | TRBJ1-2 | TRBV20-1 | TRBD1
CSASGRGGETQYF | TGCAGTGCTAGCGGGAGAGGAGGAGAGACCCAGTACTTC | NA | TRBJ2-5 | TRBV20-1 | NA
CSAALPGRGEKLFF | TGCAGTGCCGCCCTTCCGGGGAGAGGGGAAAAACTGTTTTTT | NA | TRBJ1-4 | TRBV20-1 | NA
CASSHPLAGGMSSYNEQFF | TGTGCCAGCAGCCACCCCCTAGCGGGAGGGATGAGCTCCTACAATGAGCAGTTCTTC | few | TRBJ2-1 | TRBV11-2 | TRBD2
CASSLAGQGYEQYF | TGTGCCAGCAGCTTAGCGGGACAGGGCTACGAGCAGTACTTC | NA | TRBJ2-7 | TRBV7-6 | TRBD1
CSAIRTVGEGYTF | TGCAGTGCCATACGGACCGTGGGGGAGGGCTACACCTTC | NA | TRBJ1-2 | TRBV20-1 | NA
CASSHGGNGELFF | TGTGCCAGCAGCCACGGCGGAAACGGGGAGCTGTTTTTT | NA | TRBJ2-2 | TRBV4-2 | NA
CASKQRGLGQGDNEQFF | TGTGCCAGCAAGCAACGAGGTTTGGGACAGGGAGACAATGAGCAGTTCTTC | NA | TRBJ2-1 | TRBV28 | TRBD1
CASRSRSSYEQYF | TGTGCCAGCAGGTCGAGGTCTTCCTACGAGCAGTACTTC | few | TRBJ2-7 | TRBV2 | NA
CSGGDRGYEQYF | TGCAGCGGAGGGGACAGGGGCTACGAGCAGTACTTC | few | TRBJ2-7 | TRBV29-1 | TRBD1
CSVDRANTGELFF | TGCAGCGTCGACAGGGCGAACACCGGGGAGCTGTTTTTT | many | TRBJ2-2 | TRBV29-1 | TRBD1
CASSPLPGGLSSGANVLTF | TGTGCCAGCTCACCACTCCCAGGGGGCCTGAGCTCTGGGGCCAACGTCCTGACTTTC | many | TRBJ2-6 | TRBV18 | TRBD1
CASSPLGGANEKLFF | TGTGCCAGCAGTCCCCTCGGGGGCGCTAATGAAAAACTGTTTTTT | NA | TRBJ1-4 | TRBV6-1 | NA
CASSAGLEYNEQFF | TGTGCCAGCAGTGCGGGACTAGAGTACAATGAGCAGTTCTTC | NA | TRBJ2-1 | TRBV28 | TRBD2
CASSLGYRGNSNQPQHF | TGTGCCAGCAGCTTAGGCTACAGGGGAAATAGCAATCAGCCCCAGCATTTT | NA | TRBJ1-5 | TRBV7-8 | TRBD1
CASSQFARGGGSYEQYF | TGTGCCAGCAGCCAGTTCGCCCGAGGAGGGGGCTCCTACGAGCAGTACTTC | NA | TRBJ2-7 | TRBV14 | NA
CSASPPAGIRVIAFF | TGCAGTGCTAGCCCTCCAGCTGGAATAAGGGTGATTGCTTTCTTT | few | TRBJ1-1 | TRBV20-1 | NA
CASSKTHEQFF | TGTGCCAGCAGCAAGACACATGAGCAGTTCTTC | NA | TRBJ2-1 | TRBV5-6 | NA
CASSLTRKGGTQYF | TGTGCCAGCAGTTTAACTCGGAAAGGGGGGACCCAGTACTTC | NA | TRBJ2-5 | TRBV12-3/TRBV12-4 | NA
CAISESKETQYF | TGTGCCATCAGTGAGTCGAAGGAGACCCAGTACTTC | few | TRBJ2-5 | TRBV10-3 | NA
CASSLAPAYYGYTF | TGTGCCAGCAGCTTAGCCCCGGCCTACTATGGCTACACCTTC | few | TRBJ1-2 | TRBV7-2 | NA
CASNQGARGYTF | TGTGCCAGCAATCAGGGGGCGAGGGGCTACACCTTC | NA | TRBJ1-2 | TRBV2 | TRBD1
CASTDGTGLPDTQYF | TGTGCCAGCACCGACGGGACAGGGTTACCAGATACGCAGTATTTT | once | TRBJ2-3 | TRBV12-3/TRBV12-4 | TRBD1
CSVWDSYGYTF | TGCAGCGTTTGGGACAGCTATGGCTACACCTTC | few | TRBJ1-2 | TRBV29-1 | TRBD1
CASSPGQTQPQHF | TGTGCCAGCAGCCCCGGACAGACTCAGCCCCAGCATTTT | few | TRBJ1-5 | TRBV5-4 | NA
CSASRTGWNTEAFF | TGCAGTGCTAGTCGCACAGGGTGGAACACTGAAGCTTTCTTT | few | TRBJ1-1 | TRBV20-1 | NA
CASIPGAGGSDTQYF | TGTGCCAGCATCCCCGGGGCGGGAGGGTCAGATACGCAGTATTTT | NA | TRBJ2-3 | TRBV27 | TRBD2